This T cell receptor beta chain is drawn from a study of response to subunit inactivated influenza vaccine. Regarding the study as a whole: Each seasonal influenza vaccination, the authors suggested, recruits few new T cells.

TCRdb ran MiXCR on the RT-PCR reads and lists one entry per CDR3 protein. In the table there are more than 450,000 distinct CDR3 sequences, about 12% of which are singletons. Points on this clonotype: The antigen remains undetermined. One end of the junction fails to match germline, which may point to a read error.

Looked up from germline, CDR1 is SGHRS and CDR2 is YFSETQ. The length of the CDR3 is 16 residues. This chain uses TRBV5-1 with TRBJ2-2; D gene unclear. The origin of this receptor is a man in his fifties who received an inactivated influenza vaccine. Specimen: PBMCs from blood, collected on the day of vaccination. The CDR3: CASRLVQDPNTGELFF. CDR3 nucleotides: TGCGCCAGCAGATTGGTTCAAGACCCGAACACCGGGGAGCTGTTTTTT.